This entry lists 24 T cell receptor beta chains sequenced from one sample in a study of technical replicates of blood from a handful of donors. Assay: immunoSEQ multiplex PCR; the TCRdb copy retains only in-frame clones and omits some. The table lists roughly 79,000 clones, approximately 96% of them singletons. The source material was T cells isolated from PBMCs. These receptors originate from a human donor in good health.

The chain employs TRBV9 and TRBJ2-1; the D gene is possibly TRBD2 (5 bases). In germline, CDR1 is SGDLS, CDR2 YYNGEE. The CDR3 loop spans 15 amino acids. V lost 0 bases and J 4 bases, leaving 11 bases between the germline ends. CDR3: CASSVVSGTYNEQFF. The DNA of the CDR3 is TGTGCCAGCAGCGTAGTAAGCGGAACATACAATGAGCAGTTCTTC.

This chain links TRBV6-6 with TRBJ2-1, with 10 nucleotides matching TRBD2. Per the germline V gene, CDR1 is MNHNY and CDR2 is SVGAGI (reference sequence). V lost 5 bases to trimming and J lost 3 bases; unmatched junction nucleotides: 1. The CDR3 has 14 residues. CDR3 sequence: CASSRTSGYNEQFF. CDR3 coding DNA: TGTGCCAGCAGTCGGACTAGCGGCTACAATGAGCAGTTCTTC.

The V gene is TRBV19, the J gene TRBJ2-3, with D possibly TRBD2 on 5 matching bases. Germline assignment: CDR1 LNHDA and CDR2 SQIVND (reference sequence). Between the trimmed V and J ends, which lost 6 bases and 0 bases, there was a span of 16 bases. The CDR3 has 16 residues. The CDR3 sequence is CASRNFLAPSTDTQYF. Here the CDR3 DNA reads TGTGCCAGTAGGAATTTTCTAGCACCTAGCACAGATACGCAGTATTTT.

The chain employs TRBV7-9 and TRBJ2-2; tentatively, D is TRBD2 (5 bases). Trimming cost V 5 bases and J 1 base, with 11 bases left between them. This CDR3 contains 15 residues. From germline, CDR1 is SEHNR and CDR2 FQNEAQ (reference sequence). CDR3 sequence (DNA): TGTGCCAGCAGCCAACTAGGCGGGAACACCGGGGAGCTGTTTTTT. This encodes CASSQLGGNTGELFF. Using reference TRBV7-9 and TRBJ2-2 for the parts outside the CDR3, the full variable domain is DTGVSQNPRHKITKRGQNVTFRCDPISEHNRLYWYRQTLGQGPEFLTYFQNEAQLEKSRLLSDRFSAERPKGSFSTLEIQRTEQGDSAMYLCASSQLGGNTGELFFGEGSRLTVL.

The chain couples TRBV5-1 to TRBJ2-1; weak D call: TRBD2 (6 bases). The germline V gene encodes CDR1 SGHRS and CDR2 YFSETQ. V lost 0 bases, J lost 6 bases, and 10 bases lay in between. This CDR3 has 14 residues. This CDR3 is CASSLASESNEQFF. In DNA, the CDR3 is TGCGCCAGCAGCTTGGCTAGCGAAAGCAATGAGCAGTTCTTC.

The chain is built from TRBV11-2 and TRBJ1-5; 9 nucleotides align to TRBD1. Germline CDR1 and CDR2: SGHAT and FQNNGV. V lost 5 bases to trimming and J lost 7 bases; unmatched junction nucleotides: 6. This CDR3 is built from 14 residues. CDR3 in DNA: TGTGCCAGCAGCGAAGGGGGGACAGGGCAGCCCCAGCATTTT. Encoded protein: CASSEGGTGQPQHF.

The rearrangement joins TRBV27 to TRBJ1-2; TRBD1 matches at 10 bases. CDR3 length: 13 residues. The germline V gene has CDR1 MNHEY and CDR2 SMNVEV (reference sequence). V shed 4 bases and J 6 bases; nucleotides not matched to a gene: 2. The CDR3 reads CASSWDRGNGYTF. The CDR3 DNA follows: TGTGCCAGCAGTTGGGACAGGGGCAATGGCTACACCTTC.

V is TRBV20-1 and J is TRBJ1-2; D gene unclear. This CDR3 comprises 10 residues. The V gene lost 3 bases and the J gene lost 6 bases, with 5 bases spanning the gap. Germline lookup yields CDR1 DFQATT and CDR2 SNEGSKA (reference sequence). The chain's CDR3 is CSASLNGYTF. CDR3 DNA sequence: TGCAGTGCTAGCCTAAATGGCTACACCTTC.

This chain uses TRBV7-2 with TRBJ2-7; TRBD1 matches at 7 bases. Germline CDR1 SGHTA, CDR2 FQGNSA. The CDR3 is made up of 12 amino acids. J gave up 6 bases and V 3 bases, and 2 bases lay outside the gene matches. CDR3: CASSLTGSEQYF. Here the CDR3 DNA reads TGTGCCAGCAGCTTGACAGGGTCCGAGCAGTACTTC.

This clone was observed a handful of times. V gene TRBV5-4 combines with J gene TRBJ1-1, with D tentatively TRBD1 (5 bases). This CDR3 is built from 14 residues. Trimming removed 1 base at V and 5 bases at J, with 12 bases between. Germline V lookup: CDR1 SGHNT, CDR2 YYREEE (reference sequence). This chain's CDR3 is CASSLPGGNTEAFF. In DNA form, the CDR3 reads TGTGCCAGCAGCTTGCCGGGGGGGAATACTGAAGCTTTCTTT. Full variable domain (outside the CDR3, taken from reference TRBV5-4 and TRBJ1-1): ETGVTQSPTHLIKTRGQQVTLRCSSQSGHNTVSWYQQALGQGPQFIFQYYREEENGRGNFPPRFSGLQFPNYSSELNVNALELDDSALYLCASSLPGGNTEAFFGQGTRLTVV.

The genes are TRBV6-5 and TRBJ2-3, with 8 positions matching TRBD2. This CDR3 has 15 amino acids. Per germline, CDR1 MNHEY and CDR2 SVGAGI. The V and J ends lost 6 bases and 5 bases, in that order; junction bases with no gene match: 10. CDR3 region: CASSQGLEIEDTQYF. In DNA, the CDR3 is TGTGCCAGCAGCCAGGGACTAGAGATCGAAGATACGCAGTATTTT.

CDR3 amino acids: CASSMERWSVSEAFF. CDR3 nucleotides: TGTGCCAGTAGTATGGAGAGATGGAGTGTGAGTGAAGCTTTCTTT. The chain recombines TRBV19 with TRBJ1-1; D is ambiguous. Germline CDR1 and CDR2: LNHDA and SQIVND (reference sequence). CDR3 size: 15 residues. V lost 3 bases to trimming and J lost 7 bases, with 18 bases between them.

The chain carries TRBV4-1 and TRBJ2-3; tentatively, D is TRBD2 (6 bases). The CDR3 sequence is 13 residues long. Germline-derived CDR1 and CDR2 are MGHRA and YSYEKL. V gave up 0 bases and J gave up 6 bases, with 7 bases separating them. Written as DNA, the CDR3 is TGCGCCAGCAGCCAAGATCGGGGGGATACGCAGTATTTT. Translated, it gives CASSQDRGDTQYF.

The CDR3 protein is CASSQRLAGSYEQYF. For the CDR3, the DNA is TGTGCCAGCAGTCAGAGACTAGCGGGAAGCTACGAGCAGTACTTC. The rearrangement uses TRBV27 and TRBJ2-7; 11 bases align to TRBD2. Germline trimming cut 5 bases from V and 3 bases from J; bases unmatched to any gene: 6. In germline, CDR1 is MNHEY, CDR2 SMNVEV (reference sequence). CDR3 size: 15 residues.

CDR3 residues: CASSQEFPGGHGYTF. CDR3 in DNA: TGCGCCAGCAGCCAAGAATTCCCAGGGGGCCATGGCTACACCTTC. This chain links TRBV4-1 with TRBJ1-2; 8 nucleotides align to TRBD1. Germline CDR1 MGHRA, CDR2 YSYEKL. This CDR3 comprises 15 residues. After removal of 0 bases from V and 6 bases from J, the junction contained 6 bases not matched to a gene.

V is TRBV30 and J is TRBJ2-7, with a tentative D call TRBD2 (5 bases). Germline V gene sequence: CDR1 GTSNPN, CDR2 SVGIG (reference sequence). This CDR3 is 13 amino acids long. V was pared by 5 bases and J by 6 bases, with 17 bases between. DNA for the CDR3: TGTGCCTGGGGCACCGGAGGTATTGGCGAGCAGTACTTC. This encodes CAWGTGGIGEQYF. The full variable domain, its missing parts supplied by reference TRBV30 and TRBJ2-7, is SQTIHQWPATLVQPVGSPLSLECTVEGTSNPNLYWYRQAAGRGLQLLFYSVGIGQISSEVPQNLSASRPQDRQFILSSKKLLLSDSGFYLCAWGTGGIGEQYFGPGTRLTVT.

The J gene is TRBJ2-1, the V gene TRBV4-1, with 9 positions matching TRBD2. Germline V gives CDR1 MGHRA, CDR2 YSYEKL. The CDR3 loop spans 16 amino acids. Unmatched junction bases numbered 11, after V lost 1 base and J lost 10 bases. The CDR3 sequence is CASSQASPAGGGEQFF. The CDR3 DNA reads TGCGCCAGCAGCCAAGCGTCACCAGCGGGAGGCGGGGAGCAGTTCTTC.

The CDR3: CASSWDFYEQYF. CDR3 DNA sequence: TGTGCCAGCAGCTGGGACTTCTACGAGCAGTACTTC. V gene TRBV7-9 combines with J gene TRBJ2-7; TRBD2 is a possible D gene (6 bases). Germline CDR1 is SEHNR and CDR2 is FQNEAQ (reference sequence). The ends were cut back, 4 bases at V and 3 bases at J, with 7 bases in the middle. The CDR3 covers 12 residues. Full variable domain (outside the CDR3, taken from reference TRBV7-9 and TRBJ2-7): DTGVSQNPRHKITKRGQNVTFRCDPISEHNRLYWYRQTLGQGPEFLTYFQNEAQLEKSRLLSDRFSAERPKGSFSTLEIQRTEQGDSAMYLCASSWDFYEQYFGPGTRLTVT.

This chain links TRBV11-3 with TRBJ1-1; TRBD1 aligns across 7 bases. The V and J ends lost 1 base and 0 bases, in that order; junction bases with no gene match: 2. The CDR3 is made up of 15 amino acids. Germline assignment: CDR1 SGHNT and CDR2 YENEEA. The CDR3, as DNA: TGTGCCAGCAGCTTAGGGACAGGACTGAACACTGAAGCTTTCTTT. It specifies CASSLGTGLNTEAFF.

The chain uses TRBV7-8 and TRBJ2-5; 11 bases are a match to TRBD2. Looked up from germline, CDR1 is SGHVS and CDR2 is FQNEAQ. This CDR3 is 16 amino acids long. With 5 bases clipped from V and 1 base from J, the junction kept 6 bases outside the gene matches. The CDR3 sequence is CASSLGGLAVQETQYF. The CDR3 nucleotides are TGTGCCAGCAGCCTCGGGGGACTAGCGGTCCAAGAGACCCAGTACTTC.

The V and J genes are TRBV6-4 and TRBJ1-1, with D unclear. Germline CDR1 reads MRHNA; CDR2 reads SNTAGT. V was trimmed by 4 bases and J by 1 base, leaving 7 bases between them. The CDR3 totals 13 residues. For the CDR3, the DNA is TGTGCCAGCAGTGTAGAGGGGAACACTGAAGCTTTCTTT. Translated, it gives CASSVEGNTEAFF.

The J gene is TRBJ2-1, the V gene TRBV9, with D tentatively TRBD2 (7 bases). The V gene's germline CDR1 is SGDLS and CDR2 YYNGEE. This CDR3 is 14 amino acids long. The germline V and J ends were trimmed by 0 bases and 9 bases, with 13 bases remaining between them. CDR3 amino acids: CASSVGGGGGEQFF. The CDR3 DNA reads TGTGCCAGCAGCGTAGGAGGGGGAGGGGGTGAGCAGTTCTTC.

The rearrangement joins TRBV21-1 to TRBJ1-3. TRBV21-1 is noted as a pseudogene. CDR3 length equals 15 residues. The CDR3 here is CASSKARASGNTIYF. The CDR3 nucleotides are TGTGCCAGCAGCAAAGCGCGGGCCTCTGGAAACACCATATATTTT.

This sequence joins TRBV15 and TRBJ1-3, with D uncertain. The CDR3 is made up of 14 amino acids. Germline V lookup: CDR1 LNHNV, CDR2 YYDKDF (reference sequence). Trimming cost V 4 bases and J 2 bases, with 9 bases left between them. CDR3 DNA sequence: TGTGCCACCAGCATTGCGGGAACTGGAAACACCATATATTTT. Amino acid sequence: CATSIAGTGNTIYF.